This T cell receptor beta chain is from a study of blood T cell repertoires in COVID-19. Study overall: PBMCs, B-cell-depleted T cells, or T cells provided the cDNA or gDNA that made up the material.

Per the original methods: For nucleated cells, counts were estimated from reference gene primer amplification. TCRdb's copy holds only in-frame clones and misses some; the assay was immunoSEQ multiplex PCR. For V, J and clone size, that table is used; D and trimming come from the DNA. The sample has 90,000 to 120,000 clones; approximately 81% are singletons. Per germline, CDR1 MNHEY and CDR2 SVGEGT. V dropped 0 bases and J dropped 1 base, with 9 bases sitting between them. This CDR3 is 15 amino acids long. V is TRBV6-2 or TRBV6-3 and J is TRBJ1-1; no definite D call. The clonotype was recovered from a human donor in a cohort sampled during active COVID-19. The source material was peripheral blood. The CDR3 DNA follows: TGTGCCAGCAGTTACTCTGGCTTGCAGAACACTGAAGCTTTCTTT. Translation: CASSYSGLQNTEAFF.